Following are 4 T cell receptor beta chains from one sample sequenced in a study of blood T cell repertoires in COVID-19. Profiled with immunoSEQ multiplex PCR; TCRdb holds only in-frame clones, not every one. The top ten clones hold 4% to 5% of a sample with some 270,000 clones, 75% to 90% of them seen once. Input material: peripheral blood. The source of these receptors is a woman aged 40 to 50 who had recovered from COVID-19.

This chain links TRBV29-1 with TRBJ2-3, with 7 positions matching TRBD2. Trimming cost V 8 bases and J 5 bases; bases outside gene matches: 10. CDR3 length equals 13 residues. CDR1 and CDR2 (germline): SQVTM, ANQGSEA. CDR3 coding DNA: TGCAGCTTCCTCGGGGGGAGTATAGATACGCAGTATTTT. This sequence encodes CSFLGGSIDTQYF.

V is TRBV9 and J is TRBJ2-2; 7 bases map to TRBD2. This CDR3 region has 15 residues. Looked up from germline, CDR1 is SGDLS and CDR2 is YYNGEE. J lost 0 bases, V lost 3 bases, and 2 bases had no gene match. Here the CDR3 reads CASSASGANTGELFF. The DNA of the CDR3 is TGTGCCAGCAGCGCGAGCGGGGCGAACACCGGGGAGCTGTTTTTT.

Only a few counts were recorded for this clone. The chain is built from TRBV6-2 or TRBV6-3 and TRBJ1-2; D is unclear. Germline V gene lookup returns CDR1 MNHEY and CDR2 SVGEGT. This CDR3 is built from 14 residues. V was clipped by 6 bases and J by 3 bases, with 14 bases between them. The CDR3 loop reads CASSRDGGYYGYTF. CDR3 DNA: TGTGCCAGCAGCAGAGACGGCGGGTACTATGGCTACACCTTC.

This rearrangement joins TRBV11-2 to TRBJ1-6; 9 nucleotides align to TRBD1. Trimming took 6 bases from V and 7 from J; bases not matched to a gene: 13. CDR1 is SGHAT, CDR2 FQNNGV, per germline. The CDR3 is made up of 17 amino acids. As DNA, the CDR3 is TGTGCCAGCAGTTTACTCCCGGGACAGGGATCAAATTCACCCCTCCACTTT. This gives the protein CASSLLPGQGSNSPLHF. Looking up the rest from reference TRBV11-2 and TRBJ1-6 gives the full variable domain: EAGVAQSPRYKIIEKRQSVAFWCNPISGHATLYWYQQILGQGPKLLIQFQNNGVVDDSQLPKDRFSAERLKGVDSTLKIQPAKLEDSAVYLCASSLLPGQGSNSPLHFGNGTRLTVT.